A single sample is the source of the 19 T cell receptor beta chains below, sequenced in a study of identical twins. TCRdb itself ran the 5' RACE reads through MiXCR, one entry per CDR3 protein. The sample shows about 1.7 million distinct CDR3 sequences, 32% of them seen only once. The sequencing sample was made of cord blood. The receptors shown here come from a newborn girl in good health.

This clonotype has a handful of counts. The V call is TRBV28, the J call TRBJ2-5; 11 positions agree with TRBD2. This CDR3 has 17 residues. The germline V gene has CDR1 MDHEN and CDR2 SYDVKM. V gave up 4 bases and J gave up 2 bases; unmatched junction bases: 9. In DNA, the CDR3 is TGTGCCAGCAGTTGGCATATAGCGGGAGGGCATCAAGAGACCCAGTACTTC. Residues: CASSWHIAGGHQETQYF.

In this sample, this clonotype turned up many times. The chain combines TRBV4-2 with TRBJ2-1; 15 bases fit TRBD2. CDR3 length: 17 residues. Germline CDR1 reads LGHNA; CDR2 reads YNFKEQ. With 3 bases clipped from V and 3 bases from J, the junction kept 3 bases outside the gene matches. The chain's CDR3 is CASSQGLAGGLYNEQFF. The CDR3 DNA sequence: TGTGCCAGCAGCCAGGGACTAGCGGGGGGCCTCTACAATGAGCAGTTCTTC.

V gene TRBV6-6 combines with J gene TRBJ1-1, with D perhaps TRBD1 (5 bases). Germline CDR1 is MNHNY and CDR2 is SVGAGI (reference sequence). This CDR3 has 11 residues. The ends were cut back, 5 bases at V and 11 bases at J, with 12 bases in the middle. CDR3 sequence reads: CASSPRDLAFF. CDR3 bases: TGTGCCAGCAGTCCCCGGGACCTCGCTTTCTTT.

This clonotype was counted a few times. The chain carries TRBV15 and TRBJ1-2; D ambiguous. V lost 4 bases and J 3 bases, leaving 6 bases between the germline ends. The CDR3 has 12 residues. The germline CDR1 and CDR2 sequences are LNHNV and YYDKDF (reference sequence). This chain's CDR3 is CATSIPHYGYTF. The CDR3 region has the DNA TGTGCCACCAGCATTCCCCACTATGGCTACACCTTC.

The rearrangement joins TRBV7-9 to TRBJ2-7; 8 bases align to TRBD1. The CDR3 is 18 residues long. Trimming removed 6 bases from V and 2 bases from J; junction bases left unmatched: 18. Germline assignment: CDR1 SEHNR and CDR2 FQNEAQ (reference sequence). The CDR3 loop reads CASSPLFPGTGETYEQYF. CDR3 nucleotides: TGTGCCAGCAGTCCCCTTTTCCCCGGGACAGGTGAAACCTACGAGCAGTACTTC.

Note on this clonotype: At one of its ends the junction is not consistent with the germline gene, which may arise from a read error. The chain employs TRBV29-1 and TRBJ1-2; possible D gene TRBD1, 5 bases. Germline CDR1 reads SQVTM; CDR2 reads ANQGSEA. The CDR3 runs to 12 residues. The CDR3 here is CSVEGRDYVYTF. The CDR3 region has the DNA TGCAGCGTGGAGGGGCGCGACTATGTCTACACCTTC.

Notes on this clonotype: Relative to the germline gene, one junction end is altered; a read error may explain this. The chain couples TRBV5-4 to TRBJ2-1; TRBD2 matches at 8 bases. CDR1 is SGHNT and CDR2 is YYREEE in the germline V gene (reference sequence). The CDR3 loop spans 18 amino acids. CDR3 sequence reads: CACSGPYTSGRGYNEQFF. CDR3 bases: TGTGCCTGCAGCGGACCTTATACAAGCGGGAGAGGGTACAATGAGCAGTTCTTC.

At least ten counts were recorded for this clonotype. This sequence joins TRBV6-1 and TRBJ2-1; unclear D gene. The germline V gene encodes CDR1 MNHNS and CDR2 SASEGT. The CDR3 totals 15 residues. Trimming took 4 bases from V and 0 from J, leaving 10 bases between them. The CDR3 loop reads CASSAALSSYNEQFF. The CDR3 nucleotides are TGTGCCAGCAGTGCGGCTCTCAGCTCCTACAATGAGCAGTTCTTC.

This clonotype was picked up a small number of times. This chain joins TRBV3-1 and TRBJ1-1; D not certain. V lost 1 base and J lost 6, with 12 bases in between. The germline V gene has CDR1 LGHDT and CDR2 YNNKEL (reference sequence). The CDR3 is 14 residues long. The CDR3 bases are TGTGCCAGCAGCCAAGCAGCCCCGCGGGCTGAAGCTTTCTTT. Protein product: CASSQAAPRAEAFF. The whole variable domain, filled in from reference TRBV3-1 and TRBJ1-1, reads DTAVSQTPKYLVTQMGNDKSIKCEQNLGHDTMYWYKQDSKKFLKIMFSYNNKELIINETVPNRFSPKSPDKAHLNLHINSLELGDSAVYFCASSQAAPRAEAFFGQGTRLTVV.

The chain joins TRBV4-1 to TRBJ2-2; TRBD2 matches at 8 bases. This CDR3 has 16 residues. The V gene end was trimmed by 0 bases and the J gene end by 4 bases; junction bases not matched to a gene: 4. The V gene's germline CDR1 is MGHRA and CDR2 YSYEKL. CDR3 in DNA: TGCGCCAGCAGCCAAGATCGGGGGGGCCCCACCGGGGAGCTGTTTTTT. This gives the protein CASSQDRGGPTGELFF.

This chain uses TRBV12-3 or TRBV12-4 with TRBJ2-3; weak D call: TRBD2 (5 bases). This CDR3 spans 13 amino acids. Trimming removed 9 bases from V and 5 bases from J, with 15 bases in between. The CDR3 bases are TGTGCCAGTTCCGGAGGTGGCGGAGATACGCAGTATTTT. Its protein is CASSGGGGDTQYF.

This clonotype was observed a handful of times. The chain recombines TRBV4-1 with TRBJ1-2, with D possibly TRBD1 on 5 matching bases. This CDR3 is 14 amino acids long. Germline V gene sequence: CDR1 MGHRA, CDR2 YSYEKL. V gave up 1 base and J gave up 0 bases, with 6 bases separating them. The CDR3 bases are TGCGCCAGCAGCCAAGTGGACACTAACTATGGCTACACCTTC. It codes for CASSQVDTNYGYTF.

This clonotype was recorded a few times. The chain joins TRBV4-1 to TRBJ2-7; D may be TRBD2 (6 bases). The length of the CDR3 is 15 residues. V was pared by 3 bases and J by 3 bases, with 15 bases between. CDR1 is MGHRA, CDR2 YSYEKL, per germline. Written as DNA, the CDR3 is TGCGCCAGCAGCCATACCGGGACTCCTTACTACGAGCAGTACTTC. It encodes CASSHTGTPYYEQYF.

Here the CDR3 reads CSGLSGSSYNEQFF. The CDR3 coding sequence is TGCAGTGGCCTAAGCGGGAGCTCCTACAATGAGCAGTTCTTC. The J gene is TRBJ2-1, the V gene TRBV20-1, with 8 bases fitting TRBD2. V lost 7 bases to trimming and J lost 0 bases; unmatched junction nucleotides: 5. The V gene's germline CDR1 is DFQATT and CDR2 SNEGSKA (reference sequence). This CDR3 spans 14 amino acids.

The chain joins TRBV20-1 to TRBJ2-3, with 9 positions matching TRBD2. Germline-derived CDR1 and CDR2 are DFQATT and SNEGSKA (reference sequence). V lost 5 bases, J lost 5 bases, and 8 bases stayed unmatched. The CDR3 spans 14 residues. The CDR3 nucleotides read TGCAGTGCTCGCCGGACTAGCGAAATAGATACGCAGTATTTT. It translates to CSARRTSEIDTQYF.

The chain recombines TRBV5-1 with TRBJ2-3, with a tentative D call TRBD2 (6 bases). This CDR3 is built from 14 residues. V was trimmed by 3 bases and J by 4 bases, leaving 12 bases between them. Germline assignment: CDR1 SGHRS and CDR2 YFSETQ. This CDR3 reads CASSWGERADTQYF. In DNA form, the CDR3 reads TGCGCCAGCAGCTGGGGGGAGAGGGCAGATACGCAGTATTTT.

The sample holds a few counts of this clonotype. The V gene is TRBV19, the J gene TRBJ2-5; the D gene is possibly TRBD1 (5 bases). The ends were cut back, 5 bases at V and 2 bases at J, with 9 bases in the middle. Germline CDR1 is LNHDA and CDR2 is SQIVND (reference sequence). CDR3 size: 13 residues. Written as DNA, the CDR3 is TGTGCCAGTAGTGATTCAGGGCAAGAGACCCAGTACTTC. Translating gives CASSDSGQETQYF.

This clonotype was counted between two and nine times. The rearrangement uses TRBV21-1 and TRBJ2-6. TRBV21-1 is noted as a pseudogene. This CDR3 region has 15 residues. The CDR3 reads CASSKGNSGANVLTF. The CDR3 DNA follows: TGTGCCAGCAGCAAGGGCAACTCTGGGGCCAACGTCCTGACTTTC.

The chain is built from TRBV7-6 and TRBJ1-1, with TRBD1 as a possible D gene (5 bases). Germline V CDR1 and CDR2: SGHVS, FNYEAQ. Trimming took off 5 bases at V and 6 bases at J, with 22 bases between the two ends. The CDR3 is 16 residues long. CDR3 residues: CASSAGLTTLNAEAFF. In DNA form, the CDR3 reads TGTGCCAGCAGCGCAGGGCTAACGACACTAAACGCTGAAGCTTTCTTT.